A selection of T cell receptor beta chains follows, all from one sample in a study of spatial heterogeneity in lung cancer. TCRdb passed the 5' RACE reads through MiXCR, listing each CDR3 protein once. The data show 18,000 or so distinct CDR3 sequences, 6.5% seen once. The sample was lung tumor tissue, taken at surgery. These receptors came from a female donor with early-stage non-small cell lung cancer. The CDR3 runs from the conserved cysteine through the conserved F or W. The D gene is left open where the match is weak. Rows give clone size only sometimes, using once, few, many, or a class for an expanded clone.

d_call,v_call,clone_size,j_call,cdr3_nt,cdr3_aa
.,TRBV28,few,TRBJ1-3,TGTGCCAGCCCACGGAAAGGAGACTCTGGAAACACCATATATTTT,CASPRKGDSGNTIYF
.,TRBV9,many,TRBJ1-5,TGTGCCAGCAGCGTTTACAGGGAAGGGCAGCCCCAGCATTTT,CASSVYREGQPQHF
.,TRBV7-3,many,TRBJ1-4,TGTGCCAGCAGCTTAATTTGTACCTCGGGTTGTAAGGAAAAACTGTTTTTT,CASSLICTSGCKEKLFF
.,TRBV20-1,many,TRBJ1-2,TGCAGTGCTAGAGATCCTGGGGGTCAGAGATATGGCTACACCTTC,CSARDPGGQRYGYTF
.,TRBV5-1,many,TRBJ2-7,TGCGCCAGCAGCTTGTCGGAGTACGAGCAGTACTTC,CASSLSEYEQYF
TRBD1,TRBV11-2,many,TRBJ2-7,TGTGCCAGCAGCCCTGGGACAGGGGGGGGGCAGTACTTC,CASSPGTGGGQYF
.,TRBV5-1,many,TRBJ2-2,TGCGCCAGCAGCCCGACGGGGGGCGCGTGGGGAACCGGGGAGCTGTTTTTT,CASSPTGGAWGTGELFF
TRBD1,TRBV5-1,few,TRBJ1-2,TGCGCCAGCAGCCAATTTACGGACAGGGGATACGGCTACACCTTC,CASSQFTDRGYGYTF
.,TRBV6-2/TRBV6-3,many,TRBJ2-1,TGTGCCAGCAGCCAGGATGTGCGTTCCTACAATGAGCAGTTCTTC,CASSQDVRSYNEQFF
TRBD2,TRBV6-2/TRBV6-3,many,TRBJ2-5,TGTGCCAGCAGTTACCCTCTAGCGGGAGGGTACTTGTTCTCCCATGGGACCCAGTACTTC,CASSYPLAGGYLFSHGTQYF
.,TRBV28,many,TRBJ2-5,TGTGCCAGCAGTAAATCCGAACCAGGGGTATCAAAAGAGACCCAGTACTTC,CASSKSEPGVSKETQYF
TRBD2,TRBV18,many,TRBJ2-1,TGTGCCAGCTCACCACCGTATCGGGGAGGGAATTCAAATGAGCAGTTCTTC,CASSPPYRGGNSNEQFF
.,TRBV20-1,many,TRBJ2-7,TGCAGTGCTGCGGGCCTTCCCAACTACGAGCAGTACTTC,CSAAGLPNYEQYF
.,TRBV12-3/TRBV12-4,medium-sized,TRBJ1-6,TGTGCCAGCAGTTTATGGGGGCTATCACCCCTCCACTTT,CASSLWGLSPLHF
TRBD1,TRBV5-1,few,TRBJ1-3,TGCGCCAGCAGCTTGCAGGGGGATTACTCTGGAAACACCATATATTTT,CASSLQGDYSGNTIYF
.,TRBV6-5,few,TRBJ2-7,TGTGCCAGCAGTGGGCTCGGACAGACTAAAACCTACGAGCAGTACTTC,CASSGLGQTKTYEQYF
.,TRBV15,many,TRBJ2-2,TGTGCCACCAGCACCGTTAACACCGGGGAGCTGTTTTTT,CATSTVNTGELFF
.,TRBV28,many,TRBJ2-5,TGTGCCAGCAGTGGAGACGGACAAGAGACCCAGTACTTC,CASSGDGQETQYF
.,TRBV12-3/TRBV12-4,many,TRBJ2-2,TGTGCCAGCAGTTTAAGGCGGGGTCCTAACACCGGGGAGCTGTTTTTT,CASSLRRGPNTGELFF
TRBD2,TRBV20-1,many,TRBJ2-1,TGCAGTGCTAGAAGGACTAGCGGGCTTTTAGGGCAGTTCTTC,CSARRTSGLLGQFF
.,TRBV7-8,.,TRBJ2-3,TGTGCCAGCAGACCAGGGTCAGATACGCAGTATTTT,CASRPGSDTQYF
.,TRBV7-2,once,TRBJ1-2,TGTGCCAGCAGCTTAGCGGGAGCTAACTATGGCTACACCTTC,CASSLAGANYGYTF
TRBD1,TRBV24-1,many,TRBJ2-1,TGTGCCACCAGTGACGCAGGGGGAAGGTATGAGCAGTTCTTC,CATSDAGGRYEQFF
TRBD1,TRBV27,medium-sized,TRBJ1-1,TGTGCCAGCAGTGGACAGGGACTGGGCACTGAAGCTTTCTTT,CASSGQGLGTEAFF
.,TRBV2,many,TRBJ2-1,TGTGCCAGCAGTCCGACAGGAACTACCTACAATGAGCAGTTCTTC,CASSPTGTTYNEQFF
.,TRBV28,many,TRBJ2-7,TGTGCCAGCAGTCCGCGCCTTCGCGAGCAGTACTTC,CASSPRLREQYF
.,TRBV20-1,.,TRBJ1-1,TGCAGTGCTGTCCGGGACCGATACACTGAAGCTTTCTTT,CSAVRDRYTEAFF
.,TRBV18,.,TRBJ1-3,TGTGCCAGCTCACCTACAGGGCTCGACACCATATATTTT,CASSPTGLDTIYF
.,TRBV2,few,TRBJ2-5,TGTGCCAGCACCGTCGGTCAGGGGCGGGAGACCCAGTACTTC,CASTVGQGRETQYF
.,TRBV20-1,medium-sized,TRBJ1-5,TGCAGTGCTAGGCAGGGCATCAATCAGCCCCAGCATTTT,CSARQGINQPQHF
.,TRBV5-1,many,TRBJ2-1,TGCGCCAGCAGCTTGGTGGGGACTGAGCAGTTCTTC,CASSLVGTEQFF
.,TRBV20-1,many,TRBJ2-3,TGCAGTGCTAGTTCTAGAACAGATACGCAGTATTTT,CSASSRTDTQYF
TRBD1,TRBV18,many,TRBJ1-5,TGTGCCAGCTCACTGGGGACAGGGAATCAGCCCCAGCATTTT,CASSLGTGNQPQHF
TRBD1,TRBV4-3,many,TRBJ2-6,TGCGCCAGCAGTGCCGGGACAGGGGGCTCTGGGGCCAACGTCCTGACTTTC,CASSAGTGGSGANVLTF
TRBD1,TRBV20-1,few,TRBJ2-7,TGCAGTGCCGGCAGGGGGTACGAGCAGTACTTC,CSAGRGYEQYF
.,TRBV13,many,TRBJ2-7,TGTGCCAGCAGCTTAACAGGGACAAGGGAGCAGTACTTC,CASSLTGTREQYF
.,TRBV15,many,TRBJ1-1,TGTGCCACCAGCAGAGATGGGGGACCCATGAACACTGAAGCTTTCTTT,CATSRDGGPMNTEAFF
.,TRBV6-5,many,TRBJ1-1,TGTGCCAGCAGTTTTCGACTGGGGTTGTTCACTGAAGCTTTCTTT,CASSFRLGLFTEAFF
.,TRBV7-2,many,TRBJ2-5,TGTGCCAGCAGCCCCTATTGGAGTCATGTTATTGAGACCCAGTACTTC,CASSPYWSHVIETQYF
.,TRBV7-7,many,TRBJ2-5,TGTGCTAGCAGCTTACGGGGGGAGACCCAGTACTTC,CASSLRGETQYF
TRBD2,TRBV6-2/TRBV6-3,many,TRBJ2-7,TGTGCCAGCATCCAACTAAAACTAGCGGGAACCTACGAGCAGTACTTC,CASIQLKLAGTYEQYF
TRBD1,TRBV7-6,many,TRBJ1-5,TGTGCCAGCAGCCTCTCCGGGCAGGGGGTAGCGCGGCCCCAGCATTTT,CASSLSGQGVARPQHF